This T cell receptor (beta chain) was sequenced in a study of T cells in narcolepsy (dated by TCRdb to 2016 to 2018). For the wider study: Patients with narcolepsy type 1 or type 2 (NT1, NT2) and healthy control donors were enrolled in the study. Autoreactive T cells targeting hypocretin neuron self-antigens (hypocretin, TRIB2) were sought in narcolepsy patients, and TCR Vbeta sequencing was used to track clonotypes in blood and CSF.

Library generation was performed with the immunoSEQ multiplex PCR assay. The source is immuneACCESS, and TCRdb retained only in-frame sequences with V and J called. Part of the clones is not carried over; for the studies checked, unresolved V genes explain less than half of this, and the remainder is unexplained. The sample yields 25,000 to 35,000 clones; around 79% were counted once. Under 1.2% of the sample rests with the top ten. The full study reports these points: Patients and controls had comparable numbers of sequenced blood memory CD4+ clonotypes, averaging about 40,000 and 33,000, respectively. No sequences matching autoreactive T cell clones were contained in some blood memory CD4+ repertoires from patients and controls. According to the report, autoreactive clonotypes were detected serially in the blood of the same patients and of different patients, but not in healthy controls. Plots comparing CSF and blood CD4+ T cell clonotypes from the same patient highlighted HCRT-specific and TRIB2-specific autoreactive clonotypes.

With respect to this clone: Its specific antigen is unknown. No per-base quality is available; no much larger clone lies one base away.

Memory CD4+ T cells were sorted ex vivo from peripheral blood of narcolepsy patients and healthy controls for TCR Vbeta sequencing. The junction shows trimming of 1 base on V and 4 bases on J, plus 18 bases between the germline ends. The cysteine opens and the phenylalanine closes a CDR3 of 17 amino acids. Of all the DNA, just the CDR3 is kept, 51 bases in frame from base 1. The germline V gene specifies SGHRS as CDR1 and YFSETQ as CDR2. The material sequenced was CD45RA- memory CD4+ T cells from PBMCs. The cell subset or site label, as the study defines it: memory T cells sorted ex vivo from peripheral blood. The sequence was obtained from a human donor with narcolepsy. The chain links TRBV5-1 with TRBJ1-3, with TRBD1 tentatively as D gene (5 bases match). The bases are TGCGCCAGCAGCTTGTACCCTGGAGGGGTCGGCGGAAACACCATATATTTT. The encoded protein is CASSLYPGGVGGNTIYF.